These 18 T cell receptor beta chains originate from one sample sequenced in a study of shared clonotypes between healthy human individuals. Repertoires were generated with immunoSEQ multiplex PCR, while TCRdb's copy carries only in-frame clones and drops some. The table shows about 1,500,000 clones, with roughly 95% occurring only once. Material: naive CD4+ T cells sorted from blood. Subset of the sample: CD45RA+ positively selected. The origin of the receptors is a man aged 25-45 years in good health.

V gene TRBV28 combines with J gene TRBJ2-3; TRBD1 agrees at 7 bases. V lost 2 bases to trimming and J lost 4 bases; unmatched junction nucleotides: 6. Germline-derived CDR1 and CDR2 are MDHEN and SYDVKM. This CDR3 has 15 amino acids. The CDR3 spells CASSLRQGVADTQYF. The CDR3 DNA is TGTGCCAGCAGTTTACGGCAGGGGGTCGCAGATACGCAGTATTTT.

This clone occurred once. This sequence joins TRBV28 and TRBJ2-1, with TRBD2 identical over 12 bases. The V and J ends lost 5 bases and 7 bases, in that order; junction bases with no gene match: 9. Germline V gives CDR1 MDHEN, CDR2 SYDVKM. There are 16 residues in the CDR3. The chain's CDR3 is CASSHLAGGPFNEQFF. CDR3 nucleotide sequence: TGTGCCAGCAGTCACCTAGCGGGAGGGCCCTTTAATGAGCAGTTCTTC.

This chain connects TRBV18 to TRBJ1-1; D is possibly TRBD1 (6 bases). This CDR3 spans 15 amino acids. The germline V and J ends were trimmed by 1 base and 5 bases, with 14 bases remaining between them. Germline V gene lookup returns CDR1 KGHSH and CDR2 LQKENI. CDR3 protein: CASSPQQGDRTEAFF. In DNA, the CDR3 is TGTGCCAGCTCACCACAACAGGGTGATCGAACTGAAGCTTTCTTT. Looking up the rest from reference TRBV18 and TRBJ1-1 gives the full variable domain: NAGVMQNPRHLVRRRGQEARLRCSPMKGHSHVYWYRQLPEEGLKFMVYLQKENIIDESGMPKERFSAEFPKEGPSILRIQQVVRGDSAAYFCASSPQQGDRTEAFFGQGTRLTVV.

The V call is TRBV28, the J call TRBJ1-1; a possible D gene is TRBD1 (6 bases). CDR1 is MDHEN, CDR2 SYDVKM, per germline. The length of the CDR3 is 14 residues. Between the trimmed V and J ends, which lost 3 bases and 4 bases, there was a span of 12 bases. CDR3 in DNA: TGTGCCAGCAGTTTTAGGGGGGCGAGCACTGAAGCTTTCTTT. This gives the protein CASSFRGASTEAFF.

The count of this clone is one. V and J are TRBV2 and TRBJ2-7, with 9 nucleotides matching TRBD2. The length of the CDR3 is 16 residues. V lost 2 bases and J lost 6; bases outside the gene matches: 11. Germline V gives CDR1 SNHLY, CDR2 FYNNEI. As DNA, the CDR3 is TGTGCCAGCAGTGAAATGGGGTGGCGGGAGGGCGGCGAGCAGTACTTC. This sequence encodes CASSEMGWREGGEQYF. The complete variable domain, with remaining parts taken from reference TRBV2 and TRBJ2-7, reads EPEVTQTPSHQVTQMGQEVILRCVPISNHLYFYWYRQILGQKVEFLVSFYNNEISEKSEIFDDQFSVERPDGSNFTLKIRSTKLEDSAMYFCASSEMGWREGGEQYFGPGTRLTVT.

This chain connects TRBV27 to TRBJ2-5; 8 bases align to TRBD1. The CDR3 length is 14 residues. Germline CDR1 reads MNHEY; CDR2 reads SMNVEV (reference sequence). Trimming took 6 bases from V and 5 from J; bases not matched to a gene: 8. CDR3 sequence (DNA): TGTGCCAGCAGGGGAAGGACAGGGCCGGAGACCCAGTACTTC. Encoded protein: CASRGRTGPETQYF.

With respect to this clone: The junction shows a germline mismatch at one end, possibly a read error. V usage is TRBV7-9 and J usage is TRBJ2-1, with D possibly TRBD2 on 6 matching bases. Germline lookup yields CDR1 SEHNR and CDR2 FQNEAQ (reference sequence). The CDR3 consists of 15 residues. In DNA, the CDR3 is TGTGCCAGCAGTTTAGCGGCCTCCTCCGGTAATGAGCAGTTCTTC. Protein: CASSLAASSGNEQFF.

The chain couples TRBV2 to TRBJ2-3; unclear D gene. Per germline, CDR1 SNHLY and CDR2 FYNNEI. V was cut by 4 bases and J by 6 bases, with 5 bases left in between. The CDR3 runs 11 residues. The DNA of the CDR3 is TGTGCCAGCAGTGTGAAGGATACGCAGTATTTT. It translates to CASSVKDTQYF.

This CDR3 reads CASIPDRNNQPQHF. In DNA, the CDR3 is TGTGCCAGCATCCCGGACAGGAATAATCAGCCCCAGCATTTT. V is TRBV6-1 and J is TRBJ1-5; 7 nucleotides line up with TRBD1. Trimming cost V 7 bases and J 4 bases; bases outside gene matches: 7. The CDR3 loop spans 14 amino acids. Germline V gene data show CDR1 as MNHNS and CDR2 as SASEGT.

In its sample, this clone was seen once. The gene calls are TRBV5-8 and TRBJ2-5, with TRBD2 matching over 15 bases. Germline assignment: CDR1 SGHTS and CDR2 YDEGEE. Losses at the gene ends were 4 bases for V and 4 bases for J; bases not matched to a gene: 5. The CDR3 consists of 16 residues. CDR3 coding DNA: TGTGCCAGCAGCGACGGACTAGCGGGAGGGACAGAGACCCAGTACTTC. Translating it yields CASSDGLAGGTETQYF.

The chain links TRBV28 to TRBJ1-2; D is perhaps TRBD1 (5 bases). The CDR3 runs 15 residues. V was clipped by 8 bases and J by 2 bases, with 18 bases between them. Germline CDR1 reads MDHEN; CDR2 reads SYDVKM. The CDR3 sequence is CASYQGAARNYGYTF. The CDR3, as DNA: TGTGCCAGCTACCAAGGGGCAGCCCGGAACTATGGCTACACCTTC.

V is TRBV7-9 and J is TRBJ1-5; possible D gene TRBD1, 6 bases. The germline gives CDR1 SEHNR, CDR2 FQNEAQ (reference sequence). The germline V and J ends were trimmed by 6 bases and 2 bases, with 20 bases remaining between them. There are 17 residues in the CDR3. This chain's CDR3 is CASSPLGQAGRNQPQHF. CDR3 nucleotide sequence: TGTGCCAGCAGTCCTTTGGGACAAGCAGGGCGCAATCAGCCCCAGCATTTT.

The chain recombines TRBV7-8 with TRBJ1-5, with 10 positions matching TRBD1. This CDR3 comprises 16 residues. Germline CDR1 is SGHVS and CDR2 is FQNEAQ. Trimming at V came to 4 bases and at J to 4 bases, leaving 7 bases not matched to a gene. The chain's CDR3 is CASSYRDRGVNQPQHF. CDR3 DNA sequence: TGTGCCAGCAGCTACCGGGACAGGGGCGTAAATCAGCCCCAGCATTTT.

The chain couples TRBV9 to TRBJ2-7; TRBD2 matches 7 bases. The germline gives CDR1 SGDLS, CDR2 YYNGEE. The J segment lost 3 bases and the V segment lost 0 bases, leaving 3 bases of the junction unmatched. The CDR3 has 14 residues. CDR3 loop: CASSVAGGYYEQYF. The CDR3 DNA reads as TGTGCCAGCAGCGTAGCGGGAGGATACTACGAGCAGTACTTC. The full variable domain, completed using reference TRBV9 and TRBJ2-7, is DSGVTQTPKHLITATGQRVTLRCSPRSGDLSVYWYQQSLDQGLQFLIQYYNGEERAKGNILERFSAQQFPDLHSELNLSSLELGDSALYFCASSVAGGYYEQYFGPGTRLTVT.

The chain is built from TRBV9 and TRBJ1-1; possible D gene TRBD1, 5 bases. The V and J ends lost 0 bases and 4 bases respectively, with 13 bases between them. In germline, CDR1 is SGDLS, CDR2 YYNGEE. This CDR3 is built from 15 residues. The CDR3 protein is CASSVDQGTVTEAFF. The CDR3 coding sequence is TGTGCCAGCAGCGTAGATCAGGGAACCGTCACTGAAGCTTTCTTT.

The chain uses TRBV30 and TRBJ1-1; D unresolved. This CDR3 contains 12 residues. V shed 6 bases and J shed 1 base, with 9 bases lying between them. From germline, CDR1 is GTSNPN and CDR2 SVGIG (reference sequence). The CDR3 is CACSQSNTEAFF. The CDR3 nucleotides are TGTGCCTGTTCCCAATCGAACACTGAAGCTTTCTTT.

V gene TRBV28 combines with J gene TRBJ2-7, with D perhaps TRBD1 or TRBD2 (7 bases each). Germline V gives CDR1 MDHEN, CDR2 SYDVKM. This CDR3 is built from 16 residues. V shed 7 bases and J shed 7 bases, with 26 bases lying between them. CDR3 in DNA: TGTGCCAGCATCCCTTTCCCCCCTCGACAGGGAGGGGAGCAGTACTTC. Its translation: CASIPFPPRQGGEQYF.

The gene calls are TRBV7-6 and TRBJ2-7; D remains ambiguous. The germline CDR1 and CDR2 sequences are SGHVS and FNYEAQ. This CDR3 spans 13 amino acids. Trimming shortened V by 3 bases and J by 6 bases, and 12 bases separated the two germline ends. This CDR3 is CASSLHLTGEQYF. In DNA form, the CDR3 reads TGTGCCAGCAGCTTGCATCTGACGGGCGAGCAGTACTTC.